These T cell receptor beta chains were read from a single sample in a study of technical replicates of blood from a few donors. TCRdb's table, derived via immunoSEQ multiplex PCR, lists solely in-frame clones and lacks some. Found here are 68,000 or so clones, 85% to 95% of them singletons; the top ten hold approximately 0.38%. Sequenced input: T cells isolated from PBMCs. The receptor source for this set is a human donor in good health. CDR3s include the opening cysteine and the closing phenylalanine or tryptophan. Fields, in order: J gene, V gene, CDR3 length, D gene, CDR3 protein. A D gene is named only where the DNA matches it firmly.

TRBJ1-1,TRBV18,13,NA,CASSPGQGGKAFF
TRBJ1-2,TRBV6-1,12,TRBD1,CASSRDREAYTF
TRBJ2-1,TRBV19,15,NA,CASSIVPESYNEQFF
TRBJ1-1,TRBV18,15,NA,CASSPARGLNTEAFF
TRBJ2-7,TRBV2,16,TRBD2,CASSEAGTSGRSEQYF
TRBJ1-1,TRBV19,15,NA,CASSTATGVNTEAFF
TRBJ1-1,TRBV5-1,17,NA,CASSSWTEPRRNTEAFF
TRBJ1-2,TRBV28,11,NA,CASSWTNGYTF
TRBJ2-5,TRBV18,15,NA,CASSPGFNGRETQYF
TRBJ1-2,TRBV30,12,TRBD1,CALGQRPYGYTF
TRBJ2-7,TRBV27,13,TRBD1,CASSLGQANEQYF
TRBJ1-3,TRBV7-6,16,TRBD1,CASSLAARTGGTPIYF
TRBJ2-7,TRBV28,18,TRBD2,CASSLSSGTKRGSYEQYF
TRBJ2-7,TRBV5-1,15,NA,CASSSTSFSTYEQYF
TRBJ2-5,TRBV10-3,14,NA,CAISPQGETETQYF
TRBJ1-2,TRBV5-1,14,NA,CASSLTGIANGYTF
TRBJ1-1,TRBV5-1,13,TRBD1,CASSFDRGTEAFF
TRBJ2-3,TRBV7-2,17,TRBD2,CASSLATSGRISDTQYF
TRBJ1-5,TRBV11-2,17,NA,CASSAIPGLDSNQPQHF
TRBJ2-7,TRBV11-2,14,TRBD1,CASSFEGQLYEQYF
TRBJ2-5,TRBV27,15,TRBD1,CASSLSDRVRETQYF
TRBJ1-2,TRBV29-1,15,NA,CSVAGRTNRVQNSTF
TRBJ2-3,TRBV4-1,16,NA,CASSQVRGRRTDTQYF
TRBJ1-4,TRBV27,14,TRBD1,CASGRTGGYEKLFF
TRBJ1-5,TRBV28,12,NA,CASHRVGQPQHF
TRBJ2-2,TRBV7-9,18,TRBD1,CARPLDRGRGSPSGELFF
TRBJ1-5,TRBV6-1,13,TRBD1,CASSDRDRGPQHF
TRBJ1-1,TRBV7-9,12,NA,CASSFLATEAFF